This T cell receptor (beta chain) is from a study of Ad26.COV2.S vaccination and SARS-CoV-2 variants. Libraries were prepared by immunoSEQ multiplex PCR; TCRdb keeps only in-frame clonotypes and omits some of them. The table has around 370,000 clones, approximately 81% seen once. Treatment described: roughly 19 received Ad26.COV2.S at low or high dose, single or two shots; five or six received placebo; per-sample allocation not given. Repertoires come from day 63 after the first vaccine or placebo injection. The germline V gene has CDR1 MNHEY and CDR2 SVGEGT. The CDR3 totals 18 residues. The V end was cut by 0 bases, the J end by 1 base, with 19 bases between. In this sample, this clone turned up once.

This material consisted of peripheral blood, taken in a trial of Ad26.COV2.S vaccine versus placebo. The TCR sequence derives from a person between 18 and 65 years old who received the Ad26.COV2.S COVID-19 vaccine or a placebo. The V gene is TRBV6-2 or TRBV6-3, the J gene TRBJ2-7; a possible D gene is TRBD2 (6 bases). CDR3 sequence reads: CASSYSPNMGLFSYEQYF. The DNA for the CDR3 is TGTGCCAGCAGTTACTCCCCGAATATGGGACTTTTTTCCTACGAGCAGTACTTC.